Below, 9 T cell receptor beta chains from the same sample are listed, as sequenced in a study of cytomegalovirus exposure and HLA in healthy donors (dated by TCRdb to 2015 to 2018). The library relied on the immunoSEQ multiplex PCR assay. For the multiplex PCR, a mixture combining 60 forward primers for TCR Vbeta segments and 13 reverse primers for TCR Jbeta segments was used. Not all clones reach the TCRdb copy of this immuneACCESS table, which keeps in-frame sequences only. Checked studies attribute under half of the gap to unresolved V genes and leave the rest unexplained. A total of about 240,000 clones appear in this sample, about three quarters of them only once. Clones ranked in the top ten supply less than 0.6% of the sample. Sequenced material: PBMCs. The receptors shown here come from a boy between 10 and 17 years old in good health and CMV-seronegative.

This clone was seen a few times. V gene TRBV7-6 combines with J gene TRBJ2-1; 12 bases align to TRBD2. The CDR3 covers 20 residues. The V and J ends lost 5 bases and 4 bases, in that order; junction bases with no gene match: 18. The germline CDR1 and CDR2 sequences are SGHVS and FNYEAQ. CDR3 sequence: CASSPSSLAGGPGIYNEQFF. In DNA, the CDR3 is TGTGCCAGCAGCCCGAGTAGTCTAGCGGGGGGGCCGGGCATATACAATGAGCAGTTCTTC.

The gene calls are TRBV4-1 and TRBJ2-1, with 15 bases aligning to TRBD2. Germline CDR1 MGHRA, CDR2 YSYEKL. The ends lost 0 bases at V and 8 bases at J; junction bases unmatched: 5. CDR3 size: 17 residues. CDR3 region: CASSQDRWTSGGDEQFF. The CDR3 DNA reads TGCGCCAGCAGCCAAGATAGATGGACTAGCGGGGGGGATGAGCAGTTCTTC.

In its sample, this clone was seen a few times. The chain's CDR3 is CASSRTGVREQYF. The DNA for the CDR3 is TGTGCCAGCAGTAGGACAGGGGTACGCGAGCAGTACTTC. The J gene is TRBJ2-7, the V gene TRBV9, with 9 nucleotides matching TRBD1. V was clipped by 5 bases and J by 6 bases; unmatched bases: 6. The length of the CDR3 is 13 residues. Germline V gene data show CDR1 as SGDLS and CDR2 as YYNGEE.

The chain is built from TRBV6-5 and TRBJ2-1; 10 bases map to TRBD1. The germline CDR1 and CDR2 sequences are MNHEY and SVGAGI. The CDR3 totals 14 residues. Trimming removed 6 bases from V and 9 bases from J; junction bases left unmatched: 8. The CDR3 DNA reads as TGTGCCAGCAGCCGCGGACAGGGGGGGGGTGAGCAGTTCTTC. It translates to CASSRGQGGGEQFF.

This chain joins TRBV5-1 and TRBJ1-1; D unresolved. V dropped 0 bases and J dropped 0 bases, with 12 bases sitting between them. The CDR3 totals 16 residues. Germline V lookup: CDR1 SGHRS, CDR2 YFSETQ. The CDR3 DNA follows: TGCGCCAGCAGCTTGGGGGAGGGCTTCATGAACACTGAAGCTTTCTTT. Encoded protein: CASSLGEGFMNTEAFF. Using reference TRBV5-1 and TRBJ1-1 for the parts outside the CDR3, the full variable domain is KAGVTQTPRYLIKTRGQQVTLSCSPISGHRSVSWYQQTPGQGLQFLFEYFSETQRNKGNFPGRFSGRQFSNSRSEMNVSTLELGDSALYLCASSLGEGFMNTEAFFGQGTRLTVV.

V usage is TRBV30 and J usage is TRBJ2-7; D ambiguous. Germline V lookup: CDR1 GTSNPN, CDR2 SVGIG (reference sequence). With 0 bases removed from V and 2 bases from J, the gap between germline ends came to 11 bases. CDR3 size: 14 residues. Here the CDR3 reads CAWSVGRVAYEQYF. For the CDR3, the DNA is TGTGCCTGGAGTGTCGGTCGGGTGGCCTACGAGCAGTACTTC. Together with reference TRBV30 and TRBJ2-7, the CDR3 gives the full variable domain: SQTIHQWPATLVQPVGSPLSLECTVEGTSNPNLYWYRQAAGRGLQLLFYSVGIGQISSEVPQNLSASRPQDRQFILSSKKLLLSDSGFYLCAWSVGRVAYEQYFGPGTRLTVT.

V usage is TRBV30 and J usage is TRBJ2-1; the match to TRBD2 covers 8 bases. Germline loops: CDR1 GTSNPN, CDR2 SVGIG (reference sequence). Trimming removed 0 bases from V and 8 bases from J; junction bases left unmatched: 6. The CDR3 contains 14 residues. DNA for the CDR3: TGTGCCTGGAGTGTAGGACTAGCAAAGGATGAGCAGTTCTTC. Translation: CAWSVGLAKDEQFF.

CDR3 residues: CASSRPSESLYF. Written as DNA, the CDR3 is TGTGCCAGCAGCCGACCGAGCGAAAGTCTGTACTTC. This rearrangement joins TRBV2 to TRBJ2-5, with D unclear. There are 12 residues in the CDR3. The ends were cut back, 6 bases at V and 13 bases at J, with 18 bases in the middle. Germline V gene data show CDR1 as SNHLY and CDR2 as FYNNEI.

This rearrangement joins TRBV6-1 to TRBJ2-3, with no clear D. Germline CDR1 and CDR2: MNHNS and SASEGT. This CDR3 comprises 14 residues. Trimming pared 4 bases from V and 3 bases from J, leaving 11 bases between. CDR3 nucleotide sequence: TGTGCCAGCAGTGCGGCCTTGAGGACAGATACGCAGTATTTT. This gives the protein CASSAALRTDTQYF.